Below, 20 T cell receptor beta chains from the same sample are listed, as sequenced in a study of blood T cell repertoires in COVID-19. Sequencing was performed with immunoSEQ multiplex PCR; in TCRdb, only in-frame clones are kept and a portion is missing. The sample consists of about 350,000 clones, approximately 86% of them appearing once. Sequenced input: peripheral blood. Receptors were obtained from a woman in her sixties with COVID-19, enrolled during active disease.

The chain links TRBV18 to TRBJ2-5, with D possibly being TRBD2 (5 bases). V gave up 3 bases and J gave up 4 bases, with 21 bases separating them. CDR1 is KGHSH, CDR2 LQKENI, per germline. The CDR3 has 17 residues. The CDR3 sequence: CASSPKGAARPGETQYF. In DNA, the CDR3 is TGTGCCAGCTCACCCAAGGGAGCGGCTCGCCCAGGAGAGACCCAGTACTTC. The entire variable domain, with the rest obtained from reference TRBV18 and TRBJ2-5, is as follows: NAGVMQNPRHLVRRRGQEARLRCSPMKGHSHVYWYRQLPEEGLKFMVYLQKENIIDESGMPKERFSAEFPKEGPSILRIQQVVRGDSAAYFCASSPKGAARPGETQYFGPGTRLLVL.

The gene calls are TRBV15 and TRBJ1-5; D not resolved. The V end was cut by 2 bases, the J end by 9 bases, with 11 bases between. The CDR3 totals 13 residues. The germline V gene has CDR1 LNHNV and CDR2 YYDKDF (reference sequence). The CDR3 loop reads CATSRQSVGPQHF. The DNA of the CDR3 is TGTGCCACCAGCAGACAAAGCGTGGGGCCCCAGCATTTT.

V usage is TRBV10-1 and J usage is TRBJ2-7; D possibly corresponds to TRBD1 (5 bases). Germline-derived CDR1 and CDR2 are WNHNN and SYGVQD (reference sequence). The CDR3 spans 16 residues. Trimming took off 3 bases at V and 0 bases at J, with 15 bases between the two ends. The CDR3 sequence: CASSDNTGLSSYEQYF. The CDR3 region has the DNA TGCGCCAGCAGTGACAATACAGGCCTGAGCTCCTACGAGCAGTACTTC.

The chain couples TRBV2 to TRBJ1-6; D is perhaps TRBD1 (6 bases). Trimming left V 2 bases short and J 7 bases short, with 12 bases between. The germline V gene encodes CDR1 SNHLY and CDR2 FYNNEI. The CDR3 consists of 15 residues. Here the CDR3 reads CASSESAGTNSPLHF. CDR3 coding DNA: TGTGCCAGCAGTGAATCGGCAGGGACAAATTCACCCCTCCACTTT.

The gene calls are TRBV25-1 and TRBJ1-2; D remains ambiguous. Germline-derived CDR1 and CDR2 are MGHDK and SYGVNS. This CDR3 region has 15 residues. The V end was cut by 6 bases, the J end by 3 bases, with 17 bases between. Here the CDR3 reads CASRSPGGRHYGYTF. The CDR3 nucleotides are TGTGCCAGCAGATCACCCGGAGGGAGACACTATGGCTACACCTTC.

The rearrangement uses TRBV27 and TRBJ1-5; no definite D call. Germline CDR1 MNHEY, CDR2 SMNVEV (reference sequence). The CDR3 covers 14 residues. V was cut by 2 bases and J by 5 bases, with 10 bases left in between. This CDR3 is CASSLRNGDQPQHF. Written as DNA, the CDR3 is TGTGCCAGCAGTTTAAGGAACGGGGATCAGCCCCAGCATTTT.

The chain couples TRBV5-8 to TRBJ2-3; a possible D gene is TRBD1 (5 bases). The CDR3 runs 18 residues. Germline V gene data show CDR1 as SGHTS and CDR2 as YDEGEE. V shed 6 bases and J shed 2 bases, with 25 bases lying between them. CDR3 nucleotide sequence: TGTGCCAGCACCCCCCTACCTGGCAGGGATGCTTTCACAGATACGCAGTATTTT. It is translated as CASTPLPGRDAFTDTQYF.

The CDR3 DNA is TGTGCCAGCAAGGGACAGGGCCACTACGAGCAGTACTTC. As protein: CASKGQGHYEQYF. This chain links TRBV2 with TRBJ2-7, with 9 bases aligning to TRBD1. With V trimmed by 7 bases and J by 3 bases, 4 bases remained unmatched. This CDR3 is 13 amino acids long. The germline V gene has CDR1 SNHLY and CDR2 FYNNEI.

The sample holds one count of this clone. The CDR3 DNA reads as TGTGCCAGCAGCTTAAGAGTCCGAGCGGGGGGGCGAGGAGAGACCCAGTACTTC. This codes for CASSLRVRAGGRGETQYF. The chain employs TRBV7-2 and TRBJ2-5; 10 bases agree with TRBD2. V dropped 2 bases and J dropped 4; count of bases not matched to a gene: 13. The CDR3 contains 18 residues. Germline V lookup: CDR1 SGHTA, CDR2 FQGNSA. Drawing the rest from reference TRBV7-2 and TRBJ2-5, the complete variable domain is GAGVSQSPSNKVTEKGKDVELRCDPISGHTALYWYRQSLGQGLEFLIYFQGNSAPDKSGLPSDRFSAERTGGSVSTLTIQRTQQEDSAVYLCASSLRVRAGGRGETQYFGPGTRLLVL.

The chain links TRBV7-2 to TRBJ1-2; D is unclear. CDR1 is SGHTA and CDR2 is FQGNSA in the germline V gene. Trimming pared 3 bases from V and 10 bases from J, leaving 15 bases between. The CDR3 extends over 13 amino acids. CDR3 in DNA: TGTGCCAGCAGCTTCACTTTGGACGGACTCTACACCTTC. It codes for CASSFTLDGLYTF.

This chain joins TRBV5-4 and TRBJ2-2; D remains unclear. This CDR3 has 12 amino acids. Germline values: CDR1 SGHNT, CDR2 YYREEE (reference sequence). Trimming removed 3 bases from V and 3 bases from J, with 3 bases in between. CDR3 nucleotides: TGTGCCAGCAGCTCCTACACCGGGGAGCTGTTTTTT. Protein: CASSSYTGELFF.

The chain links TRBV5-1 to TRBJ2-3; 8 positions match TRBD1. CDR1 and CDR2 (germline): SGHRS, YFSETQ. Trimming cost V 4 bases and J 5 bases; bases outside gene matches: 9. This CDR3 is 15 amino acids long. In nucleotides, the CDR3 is TGCGCCAGCAGCCCGACAGGGGCTCTTGGAGATACGCAGTATTTT. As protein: CASSPTGALGDTQYF. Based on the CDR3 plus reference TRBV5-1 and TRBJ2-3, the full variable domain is KAGVTQTPRYLIKTRGQQVTLSCSPISGHRSVSWYQQTPGQGLQFLFEYFSETQRNKGNFPGRFSGRQFSNSRSEMNVSTLELGDSALYLCASSPTGALGDTQYFGPGTRLTVL.

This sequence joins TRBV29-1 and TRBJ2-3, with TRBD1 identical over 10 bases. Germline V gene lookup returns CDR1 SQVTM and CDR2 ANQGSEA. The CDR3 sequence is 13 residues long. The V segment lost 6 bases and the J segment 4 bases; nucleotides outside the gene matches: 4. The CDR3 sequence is CSVVGQGADTQYF. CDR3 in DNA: TGCAGCGTGGTAGGACAGGGGGCAGATACGCAGTATTTT.

CDR3 loop: CASSQDHGVLTQYF. The CDR3 DNA is TGCGCCAGCAGCCAAGATCACGGGGTCCTTACGCAGTATTTT. The chain couples TRBV4-1 to TRBJ2-3; TRBD2 is a possible D gene (5 bases). In germline, CDR1 is MGHRA, CDR2 YSYEKL. V lost 0 bases and J lost 8, with 12 bases in between. This CDR3 comprises 14 residues.

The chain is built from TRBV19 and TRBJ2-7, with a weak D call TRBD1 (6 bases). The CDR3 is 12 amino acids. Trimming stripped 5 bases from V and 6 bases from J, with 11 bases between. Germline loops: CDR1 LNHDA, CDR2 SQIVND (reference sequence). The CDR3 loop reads CASSAQGGEQYF. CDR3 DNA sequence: TGTGCCAGTAGTGCACAGGGTGGCGAGCAGTACTTC. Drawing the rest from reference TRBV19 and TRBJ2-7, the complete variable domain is DGGITQSPKYLFRKEGQNVTLSCEQNLNHDAMYWYRQDPGQGLRLIYYSQIVNDFQKGDIAEGYSVSREKKESFPLTVTSAQKNPTAFYLCASSAQGGEQYFGPGTRLTVT.

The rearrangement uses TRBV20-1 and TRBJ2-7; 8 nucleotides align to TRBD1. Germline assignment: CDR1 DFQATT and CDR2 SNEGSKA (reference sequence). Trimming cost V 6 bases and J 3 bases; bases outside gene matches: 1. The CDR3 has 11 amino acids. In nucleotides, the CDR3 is TGCAGTGCCGACAGGGGCTACGAGCAGTACTTC. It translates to CSADRGYEQYF.

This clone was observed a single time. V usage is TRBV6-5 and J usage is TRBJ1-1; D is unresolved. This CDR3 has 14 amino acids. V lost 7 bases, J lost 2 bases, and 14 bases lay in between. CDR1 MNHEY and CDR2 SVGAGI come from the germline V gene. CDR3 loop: CASMRPGDNTEAFF. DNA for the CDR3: TGTGCCAGCATGAGGCCCGGGGATAACACTGAAGCTTTCTTT.

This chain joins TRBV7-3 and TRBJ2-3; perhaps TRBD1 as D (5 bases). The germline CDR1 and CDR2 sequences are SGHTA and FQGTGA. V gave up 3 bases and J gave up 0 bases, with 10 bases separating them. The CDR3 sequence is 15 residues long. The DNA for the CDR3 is TGTGCCAGCAGCTTGCAGGGATTAAGCACAGATACGCAGTATTTT. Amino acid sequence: CASSLQGLSTDTQYF.

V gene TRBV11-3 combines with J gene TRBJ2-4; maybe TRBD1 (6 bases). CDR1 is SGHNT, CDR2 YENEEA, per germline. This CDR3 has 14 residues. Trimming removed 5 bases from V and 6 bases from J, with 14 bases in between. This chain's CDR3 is CASSPGHDRNIQYF. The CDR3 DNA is TGTGCCAGCAGCCCGGGACACGATAGAAACATTCAGTACTTC.

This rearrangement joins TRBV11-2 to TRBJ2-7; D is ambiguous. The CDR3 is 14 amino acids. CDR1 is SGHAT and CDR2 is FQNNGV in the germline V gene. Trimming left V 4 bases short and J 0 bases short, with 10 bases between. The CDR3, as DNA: TGTGCCAGCAGCTCGATGAAGCTCTCCTACGAGCAGTACTTC. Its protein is CASSSMKLSYEQYF.